This T cell receptor (beta chain) is drawn from a study of blood T cell repertoires in COVID-19 (dated by TCRdb to the early 2020s). General notes on the study: Collaborator samples came from the United States, Italy and Spain and covered acute and convalescent phases of COVID-19. The material from the prospective study consisted of cDNA or gDNA derived from T cells, B-cell-depleted T cells, or PBMCs. Deeply sampled blood TCRbeta repertoires from subjects exposed to, actively infected with, or recovered from COVID-19 were included in the dataset. The repertoires were made available in a free public database intended to serve as a resource for research on the immune response to SARS-CoV-2. Samples came from the ongoing ImmuneRACE study (first 160 participants) plus 1,254 subjects from 6 global collaborators. Nearly every sample came with metadata listing a de-identified subject ID, COVID-19 status, age in years and sex. Where available, HLA class I and class II types were taken from metadata supplied by the sample provider and were not determined by assay-based typing.

As regards this clone: The target of this receptor is not known. Per-nucleotide qualities are absent, and no much larger clonotype sits a single base away.

Whole blood was collected in K2EDTA tubes by collaborating institutions according to the institutions' own protocols. Collaborator samples were shipped for TCRbeta analysis as frozen whole blood, isolated PBMCs, or DNA extracted from either sample type. The immunoSEQ Assay, a bias-controlled multiplex PCR, was used to amplify TCRbeta CDR3 regions from genomic DNA. As for how the authors treated the data: Nucleated cell counts per sample were estimated from amplification of reference gene primers within the assay. To quantify the absolute abundance of each unique TCRbeta CDR3 rearrangement, sequence reads were collapsed and filtered. Productive Simpson clonality was computed per sample as the square root of Simpson's diversity index over productive rearrangements. This is the immuneACCESS table as TCRdb keeps it, with only in-frame sequences that have V and J called. A part of the clones is gone; compared with another copy, unresolved V genes explain less than half, and the rest is unexplained. V and J calls and clone size are as listed in that table; D and trimming were resolved from the DNA. The sample has approximately 180,000 clones on record, around 85% of them singletons. The ten largest clones represent about 9.1% of the sample.

Beyond this particular receptor, the publication reports: Clinical and demographic metadata were provided uncurated, with the amount varying by source and participant.

The V end loses 3 bases and the J end loses 1 base, and a stretch of 24 bases separates them. CDR1 and CDR2 are drawn from the germline V gene: LGHNA, YNFKEQ. Taken from cysteine to phenylalanine, the CDR3 has 19 residues. Left in the record is the CDR3 DNA by itself, 57 bases read in frame from the first base. In this chain, TRBV4-2 is recombined with TRBJ2-5, and TRBD2 may be the D gene, going by 5 matching bases. The TCR originated in a woman aged 80 or over with acute or convalescent COVID-19. The sample taken for sequencing was peripheral blood. In nucleotides, the sequence is TGTGCCAGCAGCCACCAGGAGGCTAGCAGCCCCCCGGGCCAAGAGACCCAGTACTTC. This yields the protein CASSHQEASSPPGQETQYF.